One TCR beta chain is described in this entry. These data belong to a study of blood T cell repertoires in COVID-19. About the study: Spain, Italy and the United States supplied samples that represented acute and convalescent COVID-19. T cells, B-cell-depleted T cells, or PBMCs provided the cDNA or gDNA that served as material.

Trimming took 8 bases from V and 3 from J; bases not matched to a gene: 8. CDR1 and CDR2 (germline): MNHEY, SVGAGI. The CDR3 contains 15 residues. Per the study methods: Nucleated cell number was recorded as an estimate derived from reference gene primer amplification. The method was immunoSEQ multiplex PCR; TCRdb's version includes in-frame clones alone and lacks a portion of them. That table is the source of V, J and clone size, and D and trimming were worked out from the DNA. The data show approximately 100,000 clones, over 75% seen once. The source of this sequence is a woman in her forties or fifties with acute or convalescent COVID-19. This chain links TRBV6-5 with TRBJ2-5, with 11 bases matching TRBD2. Material for sequencing was peripheral blood. CDR3 amino acids: CASCRGTSGKETQYF. In DNA form, the CDR3 reads TGTGCCAGCTGCAGAGGGACTAGCGGTAAAGAGACCCAGTACTTC.